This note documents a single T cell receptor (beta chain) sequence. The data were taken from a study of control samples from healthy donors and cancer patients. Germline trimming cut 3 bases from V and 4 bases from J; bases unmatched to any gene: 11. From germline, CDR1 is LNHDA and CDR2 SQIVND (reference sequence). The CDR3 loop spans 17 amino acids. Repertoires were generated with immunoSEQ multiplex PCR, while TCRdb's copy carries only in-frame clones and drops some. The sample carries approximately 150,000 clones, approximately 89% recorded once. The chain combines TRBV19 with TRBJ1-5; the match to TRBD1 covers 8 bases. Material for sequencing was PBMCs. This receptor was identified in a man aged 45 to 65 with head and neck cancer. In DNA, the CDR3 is TGTGCCAGTAGTATGCAGGGCTGGACAGGGCCTAATCAGCCCCAGCATTTT. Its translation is CASSMQGWTGPNQPQHF.